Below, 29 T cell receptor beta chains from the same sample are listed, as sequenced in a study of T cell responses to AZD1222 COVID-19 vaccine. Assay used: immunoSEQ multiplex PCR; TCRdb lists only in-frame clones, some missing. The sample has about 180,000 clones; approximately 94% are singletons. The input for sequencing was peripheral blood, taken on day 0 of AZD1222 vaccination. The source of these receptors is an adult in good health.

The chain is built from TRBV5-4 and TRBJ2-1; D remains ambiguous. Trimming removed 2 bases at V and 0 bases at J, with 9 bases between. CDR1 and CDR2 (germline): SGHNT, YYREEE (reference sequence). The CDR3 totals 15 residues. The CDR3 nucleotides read TGTGCCAGCAGCTTCGGCCCGAGCTCCTACAATGAGCAGTTCTTC. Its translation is CASSFGPSSYNEQFF.

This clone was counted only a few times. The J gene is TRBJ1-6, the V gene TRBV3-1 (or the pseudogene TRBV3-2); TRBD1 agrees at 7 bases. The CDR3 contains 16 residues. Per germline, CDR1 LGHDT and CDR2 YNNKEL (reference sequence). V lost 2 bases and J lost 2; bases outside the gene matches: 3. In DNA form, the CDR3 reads TGTGCCAGCAGCCAACTACAGGGGCCCTATAATTCACCCCTCCACTTT. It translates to CASSQLQGPYNSPLHF.

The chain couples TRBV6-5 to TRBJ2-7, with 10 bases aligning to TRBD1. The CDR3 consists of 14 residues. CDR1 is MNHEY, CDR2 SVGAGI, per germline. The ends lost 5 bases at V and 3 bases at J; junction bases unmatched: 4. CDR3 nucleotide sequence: TGTGCCAGCAGTCGACAGGGGGCTTTCTACGAGCAGTACTTC. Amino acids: CASSRQGAFYEQYF.

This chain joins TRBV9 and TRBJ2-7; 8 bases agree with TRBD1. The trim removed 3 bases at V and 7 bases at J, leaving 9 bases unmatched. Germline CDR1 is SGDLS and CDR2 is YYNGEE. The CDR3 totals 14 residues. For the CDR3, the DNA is TGTGCCAGCAGCGACACGGACAGGGCAGGGGAGCAGTACTTC. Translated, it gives CASSDTDRAGEQYF.

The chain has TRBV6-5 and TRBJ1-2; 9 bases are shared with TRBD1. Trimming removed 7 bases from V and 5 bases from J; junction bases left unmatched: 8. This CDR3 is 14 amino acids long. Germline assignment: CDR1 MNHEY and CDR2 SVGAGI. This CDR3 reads CASTPDRGTYGYTF. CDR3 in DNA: TGTGCCAGCACGCCGGACAGGGGAACTTATGGCTACACCTTC.

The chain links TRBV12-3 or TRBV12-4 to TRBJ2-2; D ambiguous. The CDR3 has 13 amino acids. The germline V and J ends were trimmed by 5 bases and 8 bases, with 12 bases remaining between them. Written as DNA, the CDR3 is TGTGCCAGCAGTCTTCCTCCGGAGGGGGAGCTGTTTTTT. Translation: CASSLPPEGELFF.

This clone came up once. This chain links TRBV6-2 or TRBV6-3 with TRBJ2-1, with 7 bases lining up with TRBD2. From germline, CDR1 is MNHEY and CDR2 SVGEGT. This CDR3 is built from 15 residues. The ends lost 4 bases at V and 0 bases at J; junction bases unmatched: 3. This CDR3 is CASSSKRGSYNEQFF. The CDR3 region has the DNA TGTGCCAGCAGTTCTAAGCGGGGCTCCTACAATGAGCAGTTCTTC.

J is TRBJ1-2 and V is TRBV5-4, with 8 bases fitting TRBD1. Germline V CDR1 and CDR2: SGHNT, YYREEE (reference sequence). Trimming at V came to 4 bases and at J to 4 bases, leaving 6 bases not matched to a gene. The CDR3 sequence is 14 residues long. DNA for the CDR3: TGTGCCAGCAGCGCGGGACAGGTTGTCTATGGCTACACCTTC. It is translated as CASSAGQVVYGYTF.

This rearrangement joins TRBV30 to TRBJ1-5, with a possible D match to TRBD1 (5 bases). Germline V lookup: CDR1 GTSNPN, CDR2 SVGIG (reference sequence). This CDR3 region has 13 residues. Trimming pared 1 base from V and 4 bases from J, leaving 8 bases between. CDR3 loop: CAWSEGSNQPQHF. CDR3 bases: TGTGCCTGGAGTGAGGGGAGTAATCAGCCCCAGCATTTT.

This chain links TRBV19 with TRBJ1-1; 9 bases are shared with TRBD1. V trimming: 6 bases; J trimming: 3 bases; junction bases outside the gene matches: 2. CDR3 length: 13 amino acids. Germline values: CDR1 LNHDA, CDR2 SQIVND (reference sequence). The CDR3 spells CASSRDRDTEAFF. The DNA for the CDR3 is TGTGCCAGTAGCCGGGACAGGGACACTGAAGCTTTCTTT.

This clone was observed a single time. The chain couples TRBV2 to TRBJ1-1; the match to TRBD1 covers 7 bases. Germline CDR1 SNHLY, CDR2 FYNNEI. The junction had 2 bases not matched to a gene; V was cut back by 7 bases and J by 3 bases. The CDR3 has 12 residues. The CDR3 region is CASIQGDTEAFF. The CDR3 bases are TGTGCCAGCATTCAGGGGGACACTGAAGCTTTCTTT.

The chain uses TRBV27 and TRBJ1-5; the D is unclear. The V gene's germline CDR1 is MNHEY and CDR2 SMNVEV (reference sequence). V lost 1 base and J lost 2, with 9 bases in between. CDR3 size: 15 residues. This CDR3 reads CASSLLGVGNQPQHF. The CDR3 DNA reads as TGTGCCAGCAGTTTATTAGGAGTCGGCAATCAGCCCCAGCATTTT.

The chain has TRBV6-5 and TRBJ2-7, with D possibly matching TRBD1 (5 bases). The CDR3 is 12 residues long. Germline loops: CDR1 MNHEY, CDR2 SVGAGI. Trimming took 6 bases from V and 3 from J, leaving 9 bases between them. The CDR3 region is CASRTDSYEQYF. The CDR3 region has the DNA TGTGCCAGCAGAACAGACAGCTACGAGCAGTACTTC.

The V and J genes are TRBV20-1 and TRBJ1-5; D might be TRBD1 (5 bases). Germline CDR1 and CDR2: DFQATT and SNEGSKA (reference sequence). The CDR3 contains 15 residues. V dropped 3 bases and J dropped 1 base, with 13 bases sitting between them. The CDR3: CSASRQFLSNQPQHF. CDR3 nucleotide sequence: TGCAGTGCTAGTCGACAGTTCCTCAGCAATCAGCCCCAGCATTTT.

CDR3 bases: TGTGCCAGCAGTCCACGAGGAGGGCGGGACACTGAAGCTTTCTTT. Its translation is CASSPRGGRDTEAFF. The chain joins TRBV6-5 to TRBJ1-1; D is undetermined. Germline V lookup: CDR1 MNHEY, CDR2 SVGAGI. The CDR3 contains 15 residues. Trimming removed 5 bases from V and 3 bases from J, with 16 bases in between.

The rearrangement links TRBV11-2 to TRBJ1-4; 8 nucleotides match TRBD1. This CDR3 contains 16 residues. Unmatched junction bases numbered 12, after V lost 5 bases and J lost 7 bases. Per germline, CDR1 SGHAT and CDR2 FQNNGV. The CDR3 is CASSLGTGGRGEKLFF. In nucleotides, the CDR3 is TGTGCCAGCAGCCTCGGGACAGGCGGACGGGGTGAAAAACTGTTTTTT.

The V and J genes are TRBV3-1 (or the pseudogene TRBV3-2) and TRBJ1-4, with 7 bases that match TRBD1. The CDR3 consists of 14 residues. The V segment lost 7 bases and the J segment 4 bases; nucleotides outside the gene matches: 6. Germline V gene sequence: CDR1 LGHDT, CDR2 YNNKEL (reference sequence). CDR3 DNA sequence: TGTGCCAGCAAGAAGACAGGGTTTAATGAAAAACTGTTTTTT. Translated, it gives CASKKTGFNEKLFF.

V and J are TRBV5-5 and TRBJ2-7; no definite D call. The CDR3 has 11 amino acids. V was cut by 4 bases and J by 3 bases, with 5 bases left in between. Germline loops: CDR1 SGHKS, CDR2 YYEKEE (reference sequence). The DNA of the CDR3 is TGTGCCAGCAGCCCGAACTACGAGCAGTACTTC. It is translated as CASSPNYEQYF.

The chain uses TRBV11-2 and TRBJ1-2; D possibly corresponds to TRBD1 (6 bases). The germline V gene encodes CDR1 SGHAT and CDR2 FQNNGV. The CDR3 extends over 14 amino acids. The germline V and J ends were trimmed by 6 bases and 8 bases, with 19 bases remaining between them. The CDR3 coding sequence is TGTGCCAGCAGTTCAAGCGGGGGCGTGAGGGGCTACACCTTC. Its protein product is CASSSSGGVRGYTF.

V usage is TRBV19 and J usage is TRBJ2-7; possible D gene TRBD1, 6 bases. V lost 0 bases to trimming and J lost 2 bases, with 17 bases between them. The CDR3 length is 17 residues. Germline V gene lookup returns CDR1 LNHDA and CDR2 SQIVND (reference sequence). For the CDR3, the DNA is TGTGCCAGTAGTATAGAAACAGGGCCGACAAGGGCCTACGAGCAGTACTTC. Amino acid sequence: CASSIETGPTRAYEQYF.

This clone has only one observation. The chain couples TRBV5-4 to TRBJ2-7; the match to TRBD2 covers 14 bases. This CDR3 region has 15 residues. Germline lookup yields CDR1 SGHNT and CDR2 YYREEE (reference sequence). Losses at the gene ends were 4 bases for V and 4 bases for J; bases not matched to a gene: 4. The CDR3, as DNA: TGTGCCAGCAGCGGAGGGACTAGCGGGGGATACGAGCAGTACTTC. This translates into CASSGGTSGGYEQYF.

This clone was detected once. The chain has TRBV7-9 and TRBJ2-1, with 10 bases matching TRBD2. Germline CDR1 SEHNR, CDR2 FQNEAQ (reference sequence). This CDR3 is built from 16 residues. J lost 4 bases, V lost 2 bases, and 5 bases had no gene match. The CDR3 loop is CASSLPAGGPYNEQFF. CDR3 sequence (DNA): TGTGCCAGCAGCTTACCAGCGGGAGGGCCGTACAATGAGCAGTTCTTC.

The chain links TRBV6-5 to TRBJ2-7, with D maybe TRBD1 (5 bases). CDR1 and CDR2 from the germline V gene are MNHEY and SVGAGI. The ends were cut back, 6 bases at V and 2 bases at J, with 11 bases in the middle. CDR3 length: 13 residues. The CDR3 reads CASSYAQAYEQYF. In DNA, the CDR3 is TGTGCCAGCAGCTACGCACAGGCCTACGAGCAGTACTTC.

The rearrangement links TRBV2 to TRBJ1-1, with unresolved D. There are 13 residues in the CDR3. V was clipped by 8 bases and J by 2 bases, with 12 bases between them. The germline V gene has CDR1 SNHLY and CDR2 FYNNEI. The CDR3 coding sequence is TGTGCCAGCTGGAGCCAGGTAAACACTGAAGCTTTCTTT. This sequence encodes CASWSQVNTEAFF.

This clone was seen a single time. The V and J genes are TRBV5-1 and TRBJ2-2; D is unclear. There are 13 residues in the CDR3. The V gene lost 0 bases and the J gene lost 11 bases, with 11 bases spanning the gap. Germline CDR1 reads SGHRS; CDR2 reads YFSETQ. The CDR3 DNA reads TGCGCCAGCAGCTTGGCCGAGGTAGTAGAGCTGTTTTTT. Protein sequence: CASSLAEVVELFF.

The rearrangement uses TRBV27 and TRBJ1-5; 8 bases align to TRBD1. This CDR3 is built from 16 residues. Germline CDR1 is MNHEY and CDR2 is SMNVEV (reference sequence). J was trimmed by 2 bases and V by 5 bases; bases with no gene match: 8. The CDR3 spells CASSPTQGAGNQPQHF. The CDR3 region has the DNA TGTGCCAGCAGTCCCACCCAGGGGGCAGGCAATCAGCCCCAGCATTTT.

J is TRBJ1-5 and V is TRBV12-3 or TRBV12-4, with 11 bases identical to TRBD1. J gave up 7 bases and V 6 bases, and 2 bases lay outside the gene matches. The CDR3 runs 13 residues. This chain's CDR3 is CASRGQGGQPQHF. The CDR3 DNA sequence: TGTGCCAGCAGGGGACAGGGGGGCCAGCCCCAGCATTTT.

In DNA form, the CDR3 reads TGTGCCAGCAGTCCCGGGGTAGCCTCAGATACGCAGTATTTT. Residues: CASSPGVASDTQYF. This chain joins TRBV6-5 and TRBJ2-3, with D tentatively TRBD2 (5 bases). The CDR3 consists of 14 residues. The V and J ends lost 5 bases and 4 bases respectively, with 13 bases between them. Germline values: CDR1 MNHEY, CDR2 SVGAGI.

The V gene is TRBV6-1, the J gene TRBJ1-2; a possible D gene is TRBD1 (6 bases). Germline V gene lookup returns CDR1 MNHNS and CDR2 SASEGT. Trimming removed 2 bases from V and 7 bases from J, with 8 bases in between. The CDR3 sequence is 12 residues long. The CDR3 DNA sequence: TGTGCCAGCAGTGAACAAGGGGGTGGCTACACCTTC. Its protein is CASSEQGGGYTF.